This T cell receptor beta chain was documented in a study of blood T cells in healthy people across ages. Across the whole study: Template switching captured about one barcoded beta molecule per two T cells.

A word on this clonotype: Its antigen is as yet unknown.

CDR3 length: 12 residues. The germline V and J ends were trimmed by 6 bases and 5 bases, with 11 bases remaining between them. Germline CDR1 is MDHEN and CDR2 is SYDVKM. Study outcomes and limitations: Significant beta diversity loss was already apparent by age approximately 36, declining roughly linearly.

A sample-barcoded 5' primer and a J-beta primer mix were used in a second PCR of roughly 7 to 11 cycles. Each sample yielded at least 3 million CDR3-containing paired-end reads. TCRdb fed the 5' RACE reads into MiXCR, producing one record per CDR3 protein. The sample has around 800,000 distinct CDR3 sequences; approximately 67% are singletons. Aged about 6 to 95, donors were systemically healthy Caucasians from Russia. The chain recombines TRBV28 with TRBJ2-7; a weak D match, TRBD2 (5 bases). The material sequenced was blood. The receptor's source is a man aged 30-40 years in good health. In DNA form, the CDR3 reads TGTGCCAGCAGAGGGCTAGCCGACGAGCAGTACTTC. This translates into CASRGLADEQYF.